This T cell receptor beta chain derives from a study of T-cell memory formation after mild COVID-19. Overall study: The study found TCR clusters largely donor specific. Study-wide results and caveats: Clones contracting day 15 to 85 were balanced CD4/CD8; later expanders leaned CD4+. Confirmation was lacking for SARS-CoV-2 specificity of second-wave clones that peaked on day 37.

CDR3 length: 15 amino acids. J was trimmed by 1 base and V by 4 bases; bases with no gene match: 6. Per germline, CDR1 SEHNR and CDR2 FQNEAQ (reference sequence). This clonotype was recorded a few times. What it binds is not known. Using constant-segment primers, 5'RACE produced TCR alpha and TCR beta cDNA libraries carrying sample barcodes and UMIs. Via MiXCR, TCRdb re-called the 5' RACE reads, giving one row per CDR3 protein. The sample lists fewer than 550,000 distinct CDR3 sequences; about 20% were seen once. Sequenced sample: PBMCs or a T cell subset sorted from them (not recorded which). The TCR was taken from an adult woman who had mild COVID-19 (a few samples of this study predate the infection). Cell type and time point are not known. The chain links TRBV7-9 to TRBJ1-1, with TRBD1 matching 7 bases. CDR3 sequence: CASSSHRGENTEAFF. The CDR3 region has the DNA TGTGCCAGCAGCTCGCACAGGGGCGAGAACACTGAAGCTTTCTTT.